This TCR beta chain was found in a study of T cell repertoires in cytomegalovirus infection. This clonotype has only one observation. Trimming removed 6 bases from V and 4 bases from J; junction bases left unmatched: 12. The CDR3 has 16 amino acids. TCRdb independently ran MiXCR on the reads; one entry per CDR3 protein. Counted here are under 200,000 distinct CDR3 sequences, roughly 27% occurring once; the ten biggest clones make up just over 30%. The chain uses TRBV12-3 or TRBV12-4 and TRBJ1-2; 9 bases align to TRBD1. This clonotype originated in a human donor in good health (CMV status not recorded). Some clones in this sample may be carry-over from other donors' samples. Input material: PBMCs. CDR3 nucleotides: TGTGCCAGCAGCCTGGACAGGGGACCGAACATCTATGGCTACACCTTC. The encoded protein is CASSLDRGPNIYGYTF.